What follows is one T cell receptor beta chain and its context. The sample originates from a study of blood T cell repertoires in COVID-19. The CDR3 runs to 12 residues. The germline V gene has CDR1 SGDLS and CDR2 YYNGEE. V shed 2 bases and J shed 6 bases, with 7 bases lying between them. Some clones are missing from TCRdb's copy, which holds only in-frame ones; the method was immunoSEQ multiplex PCR. The sample yields approximately 97,000 clones, approximately 85% seen once. The sample consisted of peripheral blood. This chain links TRBV9 with TRBJ2-3; no definite D call. The source of this sequence is a man aged 35-49 years with active or convalescent COVID-19. This CDR3 is CASSVGWDTQYF. In nucleotides, the CDR3 is TGTGCCAGCAGCGTCGGGTGGGATACGCAGTATTTT.